Shown below are 25 T cell receptor beta chains from a single sample sequenced in a study of OX40 agonist ivuxolimab in advanced cancers. The table came from immunoSEQ multiplex PCR; TCRdb's copy has only in-frame clones and leaves some out. In the table there are roughly 100,000 clones, around 91% of which are singletons. The source material was CD4+ or CD8+ T cells sorted from blood, sampled in a trial of the OX40 agonist ivuxolimab. All receptors derive from an adult with an advanced solid tumor such as melanoma, head and neck, liver or kidney cancer.

This clone came up once. The chain uses TRBV18 and TRBJ2-4; the match to TRBD2 covers 11 bases. Germline values: CDR1 KGHSH, CDR2 LQKENI. The CDR3 length is 18 residues. V was clipped by 1 base and J by 2 bases; unmatched bases: 7. This CDR3 is CASSPLAGGPGTKNIQYF. For the CDR3, the DNA is TGTGCCAGCTCACCACTAGCGGGGGGGCCGGGAACCAAAAACATTCAGTACTTC.

The chain has TRBV6-6 and TRBJ1-6; 8 bases agree with TRBD1. V lost 5 bases and J lost 6; bases outside the gene matches: 0. Germline-derived CDR1 and CDR2 are MNHNY and SVGAGI (reference sequence). CDR3 length: 13 amino acids. In nucleotides, the CDR3 is TGTGCCAGCAGTGGACAGGGTAATTCACCCCTCCACTTT. Amino acids: CASSGQGNSPLHF.

In the case of this clone: A read error may account for a junction end that differs from germline. The genes are TRBV5-3 and TRBJ1-2; perhaps TRBD1 as D (5 bases). TRBV5-3 carries the ORF label, with uncertain function. CDR3 length equals 13 residues. The CDR3 loop reads CASSLGTDYGYTF. For the CDR3, the DNA is TGTGCCAGCAGCTTAGGGACGGATTATGGCTACACCTTC.

The chain recombines TRBV19 with TRBJ2-6, with D possibly being TRBD2 (6 bases). Trimming removed 5 bases at V and 1 base at J, with 15 bases between. The CDR3 covers 17 residues. Germline V gives CDR1 LNHDA, CDR2 SQIVND (reference sequence). The CDR3: CASSRLAVFSGANVLTF. Here the CDR3 DNA reads TGTGCCAGTAGTCGCTTAGCGGTTTTTTCTGGGGCCAACGTCCTGACTTTC.

The genes are TRBV11-3 and TRBJ2-1; 7 positions match TRBD1. V shed 2 bases, J shed 9 bases, and the junction held 7 bases outside the gene matches. CDR1 is SGHNT and CDR2 is YENEEA in the germline V gene. CDR3 length equals 14 residues. This CDR3 is CASSLTTGVGEQFF. The CDR3 DNA is TGTGCCAGCAGCTTAACTACAGGGGTTGGTGAGCAGTTCTTC.

The chain links TRBV2 to TRBJ2-5; 8 nucleotides match TRBD2. Germline CDR1 and CDR2: SNHLY and FYNNEI. This CDR3 contains 12 residues. J was trimmed by 5 bases and V by 6 bases; bases with no gene match: 2. DNA of the CDR3: TGTGCCAGCAGGCTAGCGGGTGAGACCCAGTACTTC. Translated: CASRLAGETQYF.

The chain is built from TRBV30 and TRBJ1-1; no clear D. The CDR3 loop spans 14 amino acids. Trimming stripped 2 bases from V and 2 bases from J, with 12 bases between. Germline assignment: CDR1 GTSNPN and CDR2 SVGIG (reference sequence). In DNA, the CDR3 is TGTGCCTGGAGTCGGCAGGTCCGCAACACTGAAGCTTTCTTT. This translates into CAWSRQVRNTEAFF.

The chain links TRBV9 to TRBJ1-1; weak D call: TRBD1 (5 bases). The CDR3 contains 13 residues. V was shortened by 4 bases and J by 5 bases, with 12 bases between the two germline ends. CDR1 is SGDLS, CDR2 YYNGEE, per germline. For the CDR3, the DNA is TGTGCCAGCAGCCCCCGGGGGTTGACTGAAGCTTTCTTT. Translating gives CASSPRGLTEAFF.

V and J are TRBV5-1 and TRBJ2-2, with D hard to call. The CDR3 is 15 amino acids. V lost 2 bases, J lost 2 bases, and 10 bases lay in between. From germline, CDR1 is SGHRS and CDR2 YFSETQ. CDR3 in DNA: TGCGCCAGCAGCTTAGAGCTAGGCAACACCGGGGAGCTGTTTTTT. Translation: CASSLELGNTGELFF.

This chain connects TRBV5-1 to TRBJ2-7; TRBD1 matches at 7 bases. The CDR3 is 13 amino acids. Germline loops: CDR1 SGHRS, CDR2 YFSETQ. V trimming: 4 bases; J trimming: 5 bases; junction bases outside the gene matches: 6. The CDR3, as DNA: TGCGCCAGCAGCACACGACAGGGACACGAGCAGTACTTC. Its translation is CASSTRQGHEQYF.

This clone was counted many times. The V and J genes are TRBV7-9 and TRBJ2-5; TRBD2 might be the D (5 bases). The V gene's germline CDR1 is SEHNR and CDR2 FQNEAQ (reference sequence). This CDR3 has 13 residues. V was trimmed by 5 bases and J by 4 bases, leaving 11 bases between them. The CDR3: CASSPGLRETQYF. The CDR3, as DNA: TGTGCCAGCAGCCCTGGACTGAGAGAGACCCAGTACTTC.

The chain joins TRBV30 to TRBJ2-2; 11 bases match TRBD2. Germline V CDR1 and CDR2: GTSNPN, SVGIG (reference sequence). The CDR3 runs to 16 residues. With 0 bases clipped from V and 4 bases from J, the junction kept 4 bases outside the gene matches. As DNA, the CDR3 is TGTGCCTGGAGTGTACTAGCGGGAGTCATCACCGGGGAGCTGTTTTTT. It encodes CAWSVLAGVITGELFF.

The V gene is TRBV19, the J gene TRBJ2-5; 7 bases fit TRBD1. The DNA end favors TRBJ2-7, so the J call may be wrong. There are 14 residues in the CDR3. From germline, CDR1 is LNHDA and CDR2 SQIVND (reference sequence). The CDR3 is CASSPRDREYEQYF. In DNA, the CDR3 is TGTGCCAGTAGTCCGAGGGACAGAGAGTACGAGCAGTACTTC.

V usage is TRBV5-4 and J usage is TRBJ2-2; D is undetermined. Germline values: CDR1 SGHNT, CDR2 YYREEE (reference sequence). This CDR3 spans 16 amino acids. The ends were cut back, 0 bases at V and 2 bases at J, with 11 bases in the middle. CDR3 protein: CASSLALAANTGELFF. The DNA of the CDR3 is TGTGCCAGCAGCTTGGCTTTGGCGGCCAACACCGGGGAGCTGTTTTTT.

This sequence joins TRBV4-1 and TRBJ1-1; TRBD1 is a possible D gene (5 bases). V lost 1 base, J lost 6 bases, and 15 bases lay in between. This CDR3 comprises 15 residues. The germline V gene encodes CDR1 MGHRA and CDR2 YSYEKL. The CDR3 sequence is CASSQGSGGEAEAFF. CDR3 sequence (DNA): TGCGCCAGCAGCCAAGGTTCGGGGGGGGAGGCTGAAGCTTTCTTT.

As to this clone: The junction and the germline gene differ at one end; a read error may be behind it. The CDR3 loop is CSARVHRGIYGQYF. In DNA form, the CDR3 reads TGCAGCGCCCGTGTCCACAGGGGAATCTACGGGCAGTACTTC. The chain carries TRBV29-1 and TRBJ2-7, with TRBD1 identical over 7 bases. Germline lookup yields CDR1 SQVTM and CDR2 ANQGSEA. This CDR3 is 14 amino acids long.

This clone was detected once. The chain employs TRBV10-1 and TRBJ1-1; D is possibly TRBD1 (5 bases). The germline gives CDR1 WNHNN, CDR2 SYGVQD (reference sequence). The CDR3 runs to 14 residues. Trimming left V 4 bases short and J 5 bases short, with 14 bases between. The CDR3 spells CASSGGTWGTEAFF. The CDR3 region has the DNA TGCGCCAGCAGTGGAGGGACCTGGGGGACTGAAGCTTTCTTT.

With respect to this clone: The sample has other DNA sequences that encode this CDR3 too. This sequence joins TRBV15 and TRBJ1-5, with a weak D call TRBD1 (5 bases). The CDR3 extends over 14 amino acids. Germline loops: CDR1 LNHNV, CDR2 YYDKDF (reference sequence). V was pared by 1 base and J by 3 bases, with 7 bases between. The CDR3 region is CATSRGGPNQPQHF. In DNA, the CDR3 is TGTGCCACCAGCAGAGGGGGACCCAATCAGCCCCAGCATTTT.

This chain joins TRBV7-9 and TRBJ2-1; a weak D match, TRBD2 (6 bases). V dropped 6 bases and J dropped 3 bases, with 12 bases sitting between them. The CDR3 has 14 amino acids. Germline CDR1 and CDR2: SEHNR and FQNEAQ (reference sequence). The chain's CDR3 is CASRLVGLYNEQFF. The CDR3 DNA is TGTGCCAGCAGACTGGTGGGACTCTACAATGAGCAGTTCTTC.

The chain employs TRBV5-1 and TRBJ2-1; 11 positions agree with TRBD2. This CDR3 contains 14 residues. V lost 4 bases to trimming and J lost 6 bases; unmatched junction nucleotides: 3. The germline V gene has CDR1 SGHRS and CDR2 YFSETQ. In DNA, the CDR3 is TGCGCCAGCAGCGTCGGGACTAGCGGCAATGAGCAGTTCTTC. This encodes CASSVGTSGNEQFF.

The V call is TRBV10-2, the J call TRBJ1-5; the D is unclear. Trimming stripped 7 bases from V and 1 base from J, with 8 bases between. This CDR3 is 13 amino acids long. The germline V gene encodes CDR1 WSHSY and CDR2 SAAADI. The CDR3 DNA follows: TGCGCCAGCACCCCTGGGAGCAATCAGCCCCAGCATTTT. It is translated as CASTPGSNQPQHF.

The rearrangement uses TRBV6-4 and TRBJ1-1; D is perhaps TRBD1 (6 bases). Between the trimmed V and J ends, which lost 2 bases and 1 base, there was a span of 8 bases. CDR1 is MRHNA and CDR2 is SNTAGT in the germline V gene. The CDR3 has 14 amino acids. The CDR3 loop reads CASSDGQPNTEAFF. CDR3 DNA: TGTGCCAGCAGTGACGGACAGCCGAACACTGAAGCTTTCTTT.

The V call is TRBV27, the J call TRBJ2-1; 7 nucleotides align to TRBD1. The CDR3 contains 13 residues. V gave up 6 bases and J gave up 7 bases; unmatched junction bases: 6. CDR1 is MNHEY and CDR2 is SMNVEV in the germline V gene (reference sequence). Here the CDR3 reads CASRIQGMNEQFF. The CDR3 DNA is TGTGCCAGCAGGATACAGGGGATGAATGAGCAGTTCTTC.

The V call is TRBV7-8, the J call TRBJ2-2, with 14 bases matching TRBD2. Germline trimming cut 3 bases from V and 4 bases from J; bases unmatched to any gene: 4. The CDR3 is 17 residues long. Germline CDR1 and CDR2: SGHVS and FQNEAQ. In DNA form, the CDR3 reads TGTGCCAGCAGCTTCCCGGGACTAGCGGGGGTCACCGGGGAGCTGTTTTTT. Its translation: CASSFPGLAGVTGELFF.

The J gene is TRBJ1-2, the V gene TRBV6-6; no clear D. The CDR3 sequence is 13 residues long. V was cut by 0 bases and J by 4 bases, with 6 bases left in between. The V gene's germline CDR1 is MNHNY and CDR2 SVGAGI (reference sequence). In nucleotides, the CDR3 is TGTGCCAGCAGTTACTCAGGGAGCTATGGCTACACCTTC. Protein product: CASSYSGSYGYTF.